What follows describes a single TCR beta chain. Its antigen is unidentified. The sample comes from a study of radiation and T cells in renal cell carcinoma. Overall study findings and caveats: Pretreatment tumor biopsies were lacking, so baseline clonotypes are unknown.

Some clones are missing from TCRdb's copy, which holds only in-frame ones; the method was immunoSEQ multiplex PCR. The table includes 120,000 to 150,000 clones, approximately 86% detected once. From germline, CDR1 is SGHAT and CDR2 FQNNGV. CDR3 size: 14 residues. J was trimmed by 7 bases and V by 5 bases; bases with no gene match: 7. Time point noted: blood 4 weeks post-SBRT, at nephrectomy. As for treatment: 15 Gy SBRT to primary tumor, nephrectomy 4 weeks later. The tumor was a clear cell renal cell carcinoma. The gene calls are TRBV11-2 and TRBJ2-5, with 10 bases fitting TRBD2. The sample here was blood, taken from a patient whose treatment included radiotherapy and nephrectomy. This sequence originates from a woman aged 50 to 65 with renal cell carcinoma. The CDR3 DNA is TGTGCCAGCAGCCTAGCGGGAGTCGAGGGGACCCAGTACTTC. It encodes CASSLAGVEGTQYF.